Following are 23 T cell receptor beta chains from one sample sequenced in a study of regulatory T cells in long-lasting Graves disease. CDR3 regions were amplified by Arm-PCR using iRepertoire HTBI primers to build TCR beta libraries. TCRdb independently ran MiXCR on the multiplex PCR reads; one entry per CDR3 protein. Among about 460,000 distinct CDR3 sequences listed, approximately 23% were seen once. Time point here: persistent/refractory GD, antithyroid drugs over 5 years with positive TRAb. RNA isolated from PBMCs was used to make the TCR library. This specimen consisted of peripheral blood mononuclear cells (PBMCs), obtained when the disease was refractory, from a patient treated with antithyroid drugs. The receptors stem from a female donor with Graves disease.

This clonotype was recorded a few times. V gene TRBV6-1 combines with J gene TRBJ1-1, with 7 bases aligning to TRBD1. With 5 bases clipped from V and 2 bases from J, the junction kept 5 bases outside the gene matches. CDR1 and CDR2 from the germline V gene are MNHNS and SASEGT. The CDR3 totals 14 residues. In DNA form, the CDR3 reads TGTGCCAGCAGTCGGGACAGAGATAACACTGAAGCTTTCTTT. Translated, it gives CASSRDRDNTEAFF.

The CDR3 protein is CASSVGGANTEAFF. The CDR3 region has the DNA TGTGCCAGCAGCGTAGGTGGAGCGAACACTGAAGCTTTCTTT. The chain links TRBV9 to TRBJ1-1; unclear D gene. Trimming left V 0 bases short and J 1 base short, with 7 bases between. Germline assignment: CDR1 SGDLS and CDR2 YYNGEE. The CDR3 is made up of 14 amino acids.

This clonotype was detected only a few times. The chain joins TRBV4-3 to TRBJ1-2; weak D call: TRBD1 (6 bases). CDR1 is LGHNA, CDR2 YSLEER, per germline. V dropped 1 base and J dropped 3 bases, with 12 bases sitting between them. The CDR3 is 15 residues long. The CDR3 sequence: CASSQGEPGDYGYTF. In DNA, the CDR3 is TGCGCCAGCAGCCAAGGGGAGCCAGGGGACTATGGCTACACCTTC.

This chain links TRBV19 with TRBJ1-1; D gene uncertain. Trimming shortened V by 3 bases and J by 3 bases, and 11 bases separated the two germline ends. CDR3 length: 14 amino acids. From germline, CDR1 is LNHDA and CDR2 SQIVND (reference sequence). CDR3 sequence: CASSIGDGYTEAFF. CDR3 bases: TGTGCCAGTAGTATCGGGGATGGTTACACTGAAGCTTTCTTT.

The chain has TRBV6-5 and TRBJ2-5; a weak D match, TRBD2 (6 bases). CDR3 length: 18 amino acids. Trimming removed 4 bases at V and 0 bases at J, with 21 bases between. Germline V gene lookup returns CDR1 MNHEY and CDR2 SVGAGI. CDR3 in amino acids: CASSSPSLPAGNQETQYF. The CDR3 DNA is TGTGCCAGCAGTTCGCCCTCCCTTCCAGCGGGTAACCAAGAGACCCAGTACTTC.

This clonotype was picked up many times. This chain links TRBV7-2 with TRBJ2-7; a possible D gene is TRBD2 (5 bases). The CDR3 consists of 13 residues. The germline CDR1 and CDR2 sequences are SGHTA and FQGNSA. Trimming took off 3 bases at V and 5 bases at J, with 11 bases between the two ends. CDR3 sequence reads: CASSLRVYHEQYF. CDR3 sequence (DNA): TGTGCCAGCAGCTTGAGGGTGTATCACGAGCAGTACTTC.

This clonotype was counted between two and nine times. The rearrangement uses TRBV28 and TRBJ2-2; 9 bases line up with TRBD2. Germline CDR1 is MDHEN and CDR2 is SYDVKM. The CDR3 is made up of 15 amino acids. The V segment lost 3 bases and the J segment 4 bases; nucleotides outside the gene matches: 3. The CDR3 region is CASSFPGLATGELFF. The CDR3 DNA sequence: TGTGCCAGCAGTTTTCCGGGACTAGCCACCGGGGAGCTGTTTTTT.

For this clonotype: A much larger clonotype is one base distant, so this may be a read error. The V call is TRBV6-6, the J call TRBJ2-7, with 7 bases identical to TRBD1. The V gene's germline CDR1 is MNHNY and CDR2 SVGAGI (reference sequence). CDR3 size: 15 residues. CDR3 sequence reads: CASSYSTGWSYKQYF. In DNA, the CDR3 is TGTGCCAGCAGTTACTCGACAGGGTGGTCCTACAAGCAGTACTTC.

Many counts were recorded for this clonotype. The gene calls are TRBV12-3 or TRBV12-4 and TRBJ1-1; TRBD1 is a possible D gene (5 bases). V was clipped by 6 bases and J by 5 bases, with 13 bases between them. This CDR3 is 13 amino acids long. The CDR3 is CASRLRWGTEAFF. DNA for the CDR3: TGTGCCAGCAGACTGAGGTGGGGGACTGAAGCTTTCTTT.

This clonotype was found many times. V is TRBV12-3 or TRBV12-4 and J is TRBJ1-5; D not resolved. Trimming took off 7 bases at V and 7 bases at J, with 11 bases between the two ends. This CDR3 has 12 amino acids. The CDR3 nucleotides read TGTGCCAGCACCACCTCTGTACAGCCCCAGCATTTT. It codes for CASTTSVQPQHF.

Only a few counts were recorded for this clonotype. The chain recombines TRBV3-1 with TRBJ1-1, with D possibly TRBD1 on 6 matching bases. The germline gives CDR1 LGHDT, CDR2 YNNKEL (reference sequence). The germline V and J ends were trimmed by 0 bases and 5 bases, with 16 bases remaining between them. The CDR3 spans 16 residues. Here the CDR3 reads CASSQEATRRGTEAFF. The DNA for the CDR3 is TGTGCCAGCAGCCAAGAGGCGACTAGGAGGGGGACTGAAGCTTTCTTT.

The chain carries TRBV10-3 and TRBJ1-1; no clear D gene. The CDR3 loop spans 13 amino acids. Trimming took off 7 bases at V and 0 bases at J, with 9 bases between the two ends. CDR1 and CDR2 from the germline V gene are ENHRY and SYGVKD. CDR3 sequence: CAITRGMNTEAFF. For the CDR3, the DNA is TGTGCCATCACCCGGGGAATGAACACTGAAGCTTTCTTT.

The chain employs TRBV28 and TRBJ2-5, with 9 nucleotides matching TRBD2. J gave up 4 bases and V 1 base, and 7 bases lay outside the gene matches. The CDR3 runs 16 residues. Per the germline V gene, CDR1 is MDHEN and CDR2 is SYDVKM. Here the CDR3 reads CASSLSPSSGRETQYF. CDR3 DNA sequence: TGTGCCAGCAGTTTATCCCCGAGTAGCGGGAGAGAGACCCAGTACTTC.

The CDR3 loop is CASSGTGVSYEQYF. In nucleotides, the CDR3 is TGTGCCAGTAGTGGGACAGGGGTCTCCTACGAGCAGTACTTC. The chain couples TRBV19 to TRBJ2-7; 10 bases are shared with TRBD1. This CDR3 comprises 14 residues. The germline gives CDR1 LNHDA, CDR2 SQIVND (reference sequence). Trimming took 5 bases from V and 0 from J; bases not matched to a gene: 1.

The V and J genes are TRBV7-9 and TRBJ2-1; 11 positions agree with TRBD1. Trimming removed 1 base from V and 7 bases from J; junction bases left unmatched: 9. The CDR3 is made up of 17 amino acids. CDR1 SEHNR and CDR2 FQNEAQ come from the germline V gene (reference sequence). CDR3 nucleotides: TGTGCCAGCAGCTTAGGCGGACAGGGGGCGCCGGGGAATGAGCAGTTCTTC. Translation: CASSLGGQGAPGNEQFF.

This clonotype has a handful of counts. The V call is TRBV7-9, the J call TRBJ1-2; the match to TRBD1 covers 8 bases. Trimming cost V 0 bases and J 4 bases; bases outside gene matches: 1. In germline, CDR1 is SEHNR, CDR2 FQNEAQ (reference sequence). CDR3 length: 14 residues. The CDR3 region has the DNA TGTGCCAGCAGCTTAGCGACAGGGGTCTATGGCTACACCTTC. Its translation: CASSLATGVYGYTF.

V is TRBV5-1 and J is TRBJ2-6; tentative D call: TRBD1 (6 bases). The V gene's germline CDR1 is SGHRS and CDR2 YFSETQ. This CDR3 is 16 amino acids long. V was cut by 0 bases and J by 2 bases, with 9 bases left in between. The CDR3 here is CASSLDTGTGANVLTF. The CDR3 DNA follows: TGCGCCAGCAGCTTGGACACAGGGACTGGGGCCAACGTCCTGACTTTC.

The chain has TRBV24-1 and TRBJ2-3; D not resolved. CDR1 is KGHDR, CDR2 SFDVKD, per germline. Trimming stripped 3 bases from V and 6 bases from J, with 12 bases between. CDR3 length equals 14 residues. The CDR3 bases are TGTGCCACCAGTGATGGAACCTACGGGGATACGCAGTATTTT. Translated: CATSDGTYGDTQYF.

The chain combines TRBV28 with TRBJ1-5; D is ambiguous. The germline CDR1 and CDR2 sequences are MDHEN and SYDVKM. V lost 4 bases, J lost 2 bases, and 12 bases lay in between. This CDR3 comprises 15 residues. The CDR3 DNA is TGTGCCAGCAGTTCTCCCCGGGGAGGCAATCAGCCCCAGCATTTT. Residues: CASSSPRGGNQPQHF. The whole variable domain, remainder taken from reference TRBV28 and TRBJ1-5, is DVKVTQSSRYLVKRTGEKVFLECVQDMDHENMFWYRQDPGLGLRLIYFSYDVKMKEKGDIPEGYSVSREKKERFSLILESASTNQTSMYLCASSSPRGGNQPQHFGDGTRLSIL.

At least ten counts were recorded for this clonotype. This chain links TRBV2 with TRBJ1-4; D is undetermined. The ends were cut back, 7 bases at V and 7 bases at J, with 13 bases in the middle. The germline CDR1 and CDR2 sequences are SNHLY and FYNNEI. The CDR3 totals 13 residues. DNA for the CDR3: TGTGCCAGCATACTATTACGGGGTGAAAAACTGTTTTTT. Its translation: CASILLRGEKLFF.

This clonotype was seen repeatedly, ten times or more. The rearrangement uses TRBV20-1 and TRBJ2-2, with a possible D match to TRBD1 (5 bases). Germline lookup yields CDR1 DFQATT and CDR2 SNEGSKA (reference sequence). Trimming took 5 bases from V and 6 from J, leaving 10 bases between them. There are 12 residues in the CDR3. The CDR3 spells CSAQGWAGELFF. For the CDR3, the DNA is TGCAGTGCTCAGGGATGGGCCGGGGAGCTGTTTTTT.

On this clonotype itself: A much larger clone lies one base from this, so it may be a read error. Likely a read error: the CDR3 ends without its conserved phenylalanine or tryptophan. This chain connects TRBV28 to TRBJ2-2, with D perhaps TRBD1 (6 bases). CDR1 is MDHEN and CDR2 is SYDVKM in the germline V gene. V lost 2 bases to trimming and J lost 4 bases, with 17 bases between them. This CDR3 has 17 amino acids. The CDR3: CASSLVGAWGPTGELFS. The CDR3 region has the DNA TGTGCCAGCAGTTTAGTTGGGGCATGGGGGCCCACCGGGGAGCTGTTTTCT.

This clonotype was counted ten times or more. The junction and the germline gene differ at one end; a read error may be behind it. The chain couples TRBV19 to TRBJ1-1; 8 nucleotides match TRBD1. Germline V gene data show CDR1 as LNHDA and CDR2 as SQIVND (reference sequence). The CDR3 covers 13 residues. The CDR3 reads CASSTTGDTEAFF. The CDR3 DNA follows: TGTGCCAGCAGTACGACAGGGGACACTGAAGCTTTCTTT.